The clone carrying this TCR beta chain turned up a few times. Antigen: not known. These data originate in a study of human T cells and chemical hapten exposure. Findings and caveats of the study: Alopecia affecting every donor means their immune response may not match healthy people's.

In the original analysis: Per-sample TCR counts ranged from about 20,000 to 700,000, median around 88,000. TCRdb re-analysed the RACE reads in MiXCR, keeping a single row per CDR3 protein. TCRdb, not the original authors, processed these V and J calls. The repertoire holds about 340,000 distinct CDR3 sequences, with 6% to 8.5% as singletons. Trimming stripped 5 bases from V and 1 base from J, with 12 bases between. The germline V gene has CDR1 SGHAT and CDR2 FQNNGV. The CDR3 is 14 residues long. Time point indicated: patch test 1, 2 weeks after DPC sensitization. As for treatment: therapeutic diphenylcyclopropenone sensitization with weekly scalp DPC.

The sequencing used whole blood, collected in connection with sensitization to the hapten diphenylcyclopropenone (DPC). The V gene is TRBV11-2, the J gene TRBJ2-7, with a weak D call TRBD2 (5 bases). This TCR was sampled from a woman aged 18-29 years with alopecia areata. Some clones in this sample may be carry-over from other donors' samples. In DNA, the CDR3 is TGTGCCAGCAGCCCAGCGGACGGATCCTACGAGCAGTACTTC. Translating gives CASSPADGSYEQYF.